This entry lists 12 T cell receptor beta chains sequenced from one sample in a study of T cell responses to AZD1222 COVID-19 vaccine. Here immunoSEQ multiplex PCR was the method, and the copy in TCRdb shows in-frame clones only, minus some. The sample yields around 94,000 clones, roughly 83% seen once. The sequencing used peripheral blood, collected on day 0 of AZD1222 vaccination. These receptors were obtained from an adult in good health.

This clone occurred a few times. The rearrangement uses TRBV10-3 and TRBJ1-1, with D perhaps matching TRBD1 (5 bases). Per germline, CDR1 ENHRY and CDR2 SYGVKD. The length of the CDR3 is 13 residues. V was shortened by 10 bases and J by 8 bases, with 20 bases between the two germline ends. Here the CDR3 reads CATADGTYLEAFF. CDR3 in DNA: TGTGCCACGGCGGACGGGACTTACCTAGAAGCTTTCTTT.

The chain is built from TRBV19 and TRBJ2-2; D possibly corresponds to TRBD1 (6 bases). The length of the CDR3 is 14 residues. From germline, CDR1 is LNHDA and CDR2 SQIVND (reference sequence). V lost 9 bases, J lost 5 bases, and 16 bases lay in between. The CDR3 DNA reads TGTGCCAGCGCCCAGAGGGGGAGTACCGGGGAGCTGTTTTTT. Protein: CASAQRGSTGELFF.

The V and J genes are TRBV4-3 and TRBJ1-3, with a possible D match to TRBD1 (6 bases). Germline V lookup: CDR1 LGHNA, CDR2 YSLEER. V shed 5 bases and J shed 4 bases, with 15 bases lying between them. The length of the CDR3 is 15 residues. CDR3 protein: CASSSQTGPGNTIYF. The CDR3 DNA reads as TGCGCCAGCAGCTCACAAACAGGGCCCGGAAACACCATATATTTT.

This sequence joins TRBV29-1 and TRBJ1-2; 7 bases align to TRBD1. CDR3 size: 12 residues. The germline V gene encodes CDR1 SQVTM and CDR2 ANQGSEA. V was clipped by 3 bases and J by 4 bases; unmatched bases: 2. CDR3: CSVEGQRYGYTF. The DNA of the CDR3 is TGCAGCGTTGAGGGACAGCGCTATGGCTACACCTTC.

This chain links TRBV24-1 with TRBJ1-1; TRBD1 aligns across 8 bases. The CDR3 length is 12 residues. CDR1 is KGHDR and CDR2 is SFDVKD in the germline V gene. V shed 3 bases and J 10 bases; nucleotides not matched to a gene: 3. CDR3 region: CATSDTDRGAFF. DNA for the CDR3: TGTGCCACCAGTGATACCGACAGGGGAGCTTTCTTT.

This clone appeared once. CDR3: CASSSEGTNYGYTF. The CDR3 coding sequence is TGTGCCAGCAGCTCCGAGGGGACTAACTATGGCTACACCTTC. The chain carries TRBV9 and TRBJ1-2; TRBD1 is a possible D gene (5 bases). Germline CDR1 is SGDLS and CDR2 is YYNGEE. This CDR3 has 14 residues. V was shortened by 4 bases and J by 0 bases, with 10 bases between the two germline ends.

A single count supports this clone. This rearrangement joins TRBV5-4 to TRBJ1-6; no definite D call. Germline CDR1 reads SGHNT; CDR2 reads YYREEE (reference sequence). V dropped 2 bases and J dropped 4 bases, with 7 bases sitting between them. The CDR3 runs 14 residues. CDR3 in DNA: TGTGCCAGCAGCTTAGACGGGTATAATTCACCCCTCCACTTT. This codes for CASSLDGYNSPLHF.

The V call is TRBV7-9, the J call TRBJ2-5; TRBD2 might be the D (6 bases). This CDR3 contains 17 residues. V lost 2 bases to trimming and J lost 9 bases, with 25 bases between them. The V gene's germline CDR1 is SEHNR and CDR2 FQNEAQ (reference sequence). Written as DNA, the CDR3 is TGTGCCAGCAGCTTATCGCGGGGCCAGGGACTTTCTGGGGCCCAGTACTTC. Protein product: CASSLSRGQGLSGAQYF.

The CDR3 is CASSLLPRDRRYGYTF. The CDR3 DNA reads as TGTGCCAGCAGCTTACTGCCCCGGGACAGACGATATGGCTACACCTTC. This chain links TRBV7-2 with TRBJ1-2; 7 nucleotides align to TRBD1. The ends lost 2 bases at V and 5 bases at J; junction bases unmatched: 11. This CDR3 contains 16 residues. Germline V gives CDR1 SGHTA, CDR2 FQGNSA.

This clone was seen a single time. This sequence joins TRBV3-1 (or the pseudogene TRBV3-2) and TRBJ1-1; D is uncertain. This CDR3 is built from 12 residues. The V gene lost 4 bases and the J gene lost 10 bases, with 13 bases spanning the gap. CDR1 and CDR2 from the germline V gene are LGHDT and YNNKEL (reference sequence). CDR3 amino acids: CASSPGPGRAFF. The CDR3 region has the DNA TGTGCCAGCAGCCCGGGCCCTGGCCGAGCTTTCTTT.

This chain connects TRBV5-1 to TRBJ1-4, with TRBD1 identical over 9 bases. The length of the CDR3 is 17 residues. The V and J ends lost 5 bases and 5 bases, in that order; junction bases with no gene match: 13. Germline CDR1 is SGHRS and CDR2 is YFSETQ. CDR3 sequence reads: CASSSKTGGVGNEKLFF. The CDR3 DNA reads TGCGCCAGCAGTTCAAAGACAGGGGGAGTAGGGAATGAAAAACTGTTTTTT.

This clone was recorded once. This chain uses TRBV11-3 with TRBJ1-1, with D uncertain. Germline V gene lookup returns CDR1 SGHNT and CDR2 YENEEA. The germline V and J ends were trimmed by 6 bases and 9 bases, with 14 bases remaining between them. The CDR3 extends over 12 amino acids. CDR3 in DNA: TGTGCCAGCAGTCGTTTGCAGAGTCAAGCTTTCTTT. As protein: CASSRLQSQAFF.